This TCR beta chain appears in the sequencing data of a study of CD8+ T cells in alopecia areata. Investigators sorted PBMCs to obtain both CD4+ and CD8+ T cells. Study-level points and caveats: Scalp lesions, especially in alopecia totalis/universalis, had higher clonality than normal scalp.

Extracted RNA was reverse transcribed, and the resulting cDNA served as sequencing template. The table came from immunoSEQ multiplex PCR; TCRdb's copy has only in-frame clones and leaves some out. This repertoire shows roughly 150,000 clones, 55% to 65% found once; its top ten account for about 4.9%. The germline V and J ends were trimmed by 1 base and 0 bases, with 13 bases remaining between them. Per germline, CDR1 SNHLY and CDR2 FYNNEI. CDR3 length equals 16 residues. As concerns this clone: No antigen is known for it.

The chain uses TRBV2 and TRBJ2-7; D possibly corresponds to TRBD1 (5 bases). This clonotype was obtained from a human donor in good health. Specimen: CD4+ T cells sorted from blood. The CDR3 region is CASSEGPGPLSYEQYF. The CDR3 region has the DNA TGTGCCAGCAGTGAAGGCCCAGGGCCGCTCTCCTACGAGCAGTACTTC.